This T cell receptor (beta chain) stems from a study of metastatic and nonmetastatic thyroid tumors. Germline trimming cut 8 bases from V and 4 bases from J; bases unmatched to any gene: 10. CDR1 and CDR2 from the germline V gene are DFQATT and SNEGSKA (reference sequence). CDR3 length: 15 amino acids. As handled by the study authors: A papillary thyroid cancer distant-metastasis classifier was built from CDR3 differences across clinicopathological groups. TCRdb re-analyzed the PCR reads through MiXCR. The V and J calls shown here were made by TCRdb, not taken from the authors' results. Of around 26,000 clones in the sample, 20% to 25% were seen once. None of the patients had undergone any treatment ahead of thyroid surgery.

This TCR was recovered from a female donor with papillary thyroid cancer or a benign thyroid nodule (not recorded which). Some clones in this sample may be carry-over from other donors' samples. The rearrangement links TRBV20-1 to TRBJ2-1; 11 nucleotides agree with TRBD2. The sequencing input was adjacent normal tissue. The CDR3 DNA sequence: TGCAGTCCAAGTAGCGGGAGGGCCGGGTACAATGAGCAGTTCTTC. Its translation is CSPSSGRAGYNEQFF.